The 25 T cell receptor beta chains below all came from one sample that was sequenced in a study of T cell responses to AZD1222 COVID-19 vaccine. Only in-frame clones appear in the TCRdb table, and some are missing; sequencing was by immunoSEQ multiplex PCR. Counted here are 130,000 to 150,000 clones, around 86% occurring once; the ten biggest clones make up around 4.1%. Sequenced material: peripheral blood, taken on day 0 of MenACWY control vaccination. The receptors here all came from an adult in good health.

The chain combines TRBV6-5 with TRBJ2-7; D remains unclear. Trimming removed 8 bases at V and 0 bases at J, with 8 bases between. The germline V gene has CDR1 MNHEY and CDR2 SVGAGI. The CDR3 runs to 12 residues. Here the CDR3 DNA reads TGTGCCAGCCATGGATACTCCTACGAGCAGTACTTC. Translation gives CASHGYSYEQYF.

There are a few counts of this clone. The chain links TRBV11-2 to TRBJ2-3; D is unclear. The V gene lost 5 bases and the J gene lost 4 bases, with 25 bases spanning the gap. The CDR3 is made up of 18 amino acids. The germline V gene encodes CDR1 SGHAT and CDR2 FQNNGV. DNA for the CDR3: TGTGCCAGCAGCCCCCGTGGGGTGCTAATGGCTCGGGCAGATACGCAGTATTTT. Its protein is CASSPRGVLMARADTQYF.

As DNA, the CDR3 is TGTGCCAGCAGTCCCCCCCGGGGAGGGGGCACTGAAGCTTTCTTT. Residues: CASSPPRGGGTEAFF. The chain recombines TRBV6-5 with TRBJ1-1, with a tentative D call TRBD1 (6 bases). The CDR3 totals 15 residues. Germline V gene sequence: CDR1 MNHEY, CDR2 SVGAGI. V was trimmed by 5 bases and J by 4 bases, leaving 17 bases between them.

A note on this clone: This CDR3 is also generated by other DNA sequences in the sample. The rearrangement uses TRBV6-5 and TRBJ1-1; 10 bases line up with TRBD1. The CDR3 totals 13 residues. Germline trimming cut 6 bases from V and 3 bases from J; bases unmatched to any gene: 1. The V gene's germline CDR1 is MNHEY and CDR2 SVGAGI. CDR3: CASRGQGHTEAFF. CDR3 DNA: TGTGCCAGCAGGGGACAGGGGCACACTGAAGCTTTCTTT.

The rearrangement joins TRBV10-2 to TRBJ1-2, with D hard to call. The V gene lost 7 bases and the J gene lost 2 bases, with 11 bases spanning the gap. Per the germline V gene, CDR1 is WSHSY and CDR2 is SAAADI. This CDR3 has 13 amino acids. The CDR3 DNA sequence: TGCGCCAGCACTTTTACTCCGAACTATGGCTACACCTTC. Amino acids: CASTFTPNYGYTF.

This chain joins TRBV11-2 and TRBJ1-5; tentatively, D is TRBD1 (6 bases). The CDR3 covers 14 residues. Germline CDR1 SGHAT, CDR2 FQNNGV. Deletions cut 4 bases from V and 5 bases from J, with 12 bases between. CDR3 amino acids: CASSSTRGDQPQHF. The CDR3 DNA sequence: TGTGCCAGCAGCTCTACGAGGGGGGATCAGCCCCAGCATTTT. The full variable domain, rest sourced from reference TRBV11-2 and TRBJ1-5, is EAGVAQSPRYKIIEKRQSVAFWCNPISGHATLYWYQQILGQGPKLLIQFQNNGVVDDSQLPKDRFSAERLKGVDSTLKIQPAKLEDSAVYLCASSSTRGDQPQHFGDGTRLSIL.

V and J are TRBV6-5 and TRBJ1-3; possibly TRBD1 for D (6 bases). The germline V and J ends were trimmed by 6 bases and 5 bases, with 14 bases remaining between them. Germline CDR1 reads MNHEY; CDR2 reads SVGAGI. The CDR3 extends over 14 amino acids. The DNA for the CDR3 is TGTGCCAGCAGCCCCGGACAGAGCCGAAACACCATATATTTT. Translating it yields CASSPGQSRNTIYF.

The chain has TRBV19 and TRBJ2-4; 7 positions agree with TRBD2. There are 18 residues in the CDR3. The junction had 13 bases not matched to a gene; V was cut back by 3 bases and J by 2 bases. Looked up from germline, CDR1 is LNHDA and CDR2 is SQIVND (reference sequence). Here the CDR3 DNA reads TGTGCCAGTAGTATTGCTGGGGAGGGTCCGCTGACCAAAAACATTCAGTACTTC. Protein: CASSIAGEGPLTKNIQYF.

The J gene is TRBJ2-3, the V gene TRBV28; D uncertain. CDR1 and CDR2 (germline): MDHEN, SYDVKM. Trimming stripped 5 bases from V and 1 base from J, with 13 bases between. The CDR3 extends over 15 amino acids. CDR3 sequence: CASSTRGRGTDTQYF. As DNA, the CDR3 is TGTGCCAGCAGTACCCGCGGCAGAGGCACAGATACGCAGTATTTT.

The rearrangement links TRBV5-5 to TRBJ2-3, with 11 positions matching TRBD2. Germline V gene lookup returns CDR1 SGHKS and CDR2 YYEKEE (reference sequence). This CDR3 spans 15 amino acids. Germline trimming cut 4 bases from V and 5 bases from J; bases unmatched to any gene: 6. In DNA, the CDR3 is TGTGCCAGCAGCATCCTAGCGGGGGGAGGAGATACGCAGTATTTT. The encoded protein is CASSILAGGGDTQYF.

As DNA, the CDR3 is TGTGCCAGCAGGAGGATCCGGGACAGGGGGCATGGCTACACCTTC. As protein: CASRRIRDRGHGYTF. This rearrangement joins TRBV6-5 to TRBJ1-2; TRBD1 agrees at 12 bases. The CDR3 length is 15 residues. V lost 6 bases to trimming and J lost 6 bases; unmatched junction nucleotides: 8. Germline values: CDR1 MNHEY, CDR2 SVGAGI.

The rearrangement links TRBV7-9 to TRBJ1-1, with D perhaps TRBD1 (6 bases). CDR1 is SEHNR and CDR2 is FQNEAQ in the germline V gene (reference sequence). The CDR3 spans 16 residues. Deletions cut 7 bases from V and 0 bases from J, with 18 bases between. The CDR3: CASTVQRGVMNTEAFF. The CDR3, as DNA: TGTGCCAGCACCGTCCAGAGGGGGGTTATGAACACTGAAGCTTTCTTT.

The chain recombines TRBV20-1 with TRBJ1-1; TRBD1 aligns across 8 bases. Germline V lookup: CDR1 DFQATT, CDR2 SNEGSKA (reference sequence). V was pared by 4 bases and J by 9 bases, with 4 bases of the junction left unmatched. CDR3 length: 11 residues. CDR3 nucleotide sequence: TGCAGTGCTACAGGGGGCGCGAAAGCTTTCTTT. Encoded protein: CSATGGAKAFF.

V and J are TRBV18 and TRBJ2-7; 7 positions match TRBD1. The CDR3 loop spans 15 amino acids. Trimming cost V 4 bases and J 3 bases; bases outside gene matches: 9. Germline CDR1 reads KGHSH; CDR2 reads LQKENI. CDR3 region: CASSRNGGQDYEQYF. CDR3 DNA sequence: TGTGCCAGCTCACGGAACGGAGGACAGGACTACGAGCAGTACTTC.

The CDR3 DNA reads as TGTGCCAGCAGCCCGCGGGCTCCGAGCGACACTGAAGCTTTCTTT. Translated, it gives CASSPRAPSDTEAFF. This chain joins TRBV6-5 and TRBJ1-1; no clear D gene. Looked up from germline, CDR1 is MNHEY and CDR2 is SVGAGI. This CDR3 contains 15 residues. With 6 bases removed from V and 3 bases from J, the gap between germline ends came to 17 bases.

This chain joins TRBV29-1 and TRBJ2-2; D not resolved. Trimming took off 1 base at V and 2 bases at J, with 14 bases between the two ends. The CDR3 consists of 16 residues. Germline V gene lookup returns CDR1 SQVTM and CDR2 ANQGSEA. CDR3 sequence reads: CSVEGGSAPNTGELFF. DNA for the CDR3: TGCAGCGTTGAAGGTGGAAGTGCTCCTAACACCGGGGAGCTGTTTTTT.

The chain employs TRBV7-6 and TRBJ2-6; D is undetermined. Germline V lookup: CDR1 SGHVS, CDR2 FNYEAQ. V was trimmed by 3 bases and J by 0 bases, leaving 9 bases between them. The CDR3 sequence is 16 residues long. CDR3 loop: CASSFYSASGANVLTF. The CDR3 DNA reads TGTGCCAGCAGCTTTTACAGCGCCTCTGGGGCCAACGTCCTGACTTTC.

CDR3 DNA: TGTGCCAGCAGCTACCCGGGACTAGCGGGGGATAGCACAGATACGCAGTATTTT. It translates to CASSYPGLAGDSTDTQYF. The chain recombines TRBV5-8 with TRBJ2-3, with 14 bases lining up with TRBD2. The CDR3 runs to 18 residues. Trimming removed 3 bases from V and 0 bases from J; junction bases left unmatched: 6. CDR1 is SGHTS and CDR2 is YDEGEE in the germline V gene.

The chain couples TRBV6-5 to TRBJ2-2, with D perhaps being TRBD1 or TRBD2 (6 bases each). The CDR3 sequence is 14 residues long. Germline V CDR1 and CDR2: MNHEY, SVGAGI. The germline V and J ends were trimmed by 6 bases and 2 bases, with 10 bases remaining between them. The CDR3 nucleotides read TGTGCCAGCAGCTACGGGGGCAACACCGGGGAGCTGTTTTTT. This codes for CASSYGGNTGELFF.

Note on this clone: The junction does not match germline at one end; this may be a read error. The gene calls are TRBV7-9 and TRBJ2-3; 8 bases map to TRBD2. Germline-derived CDR1 and CDR2 are SEHNR and FQNEAQ (reference sequence). This CDR3 comprises 15 residues. The CDR3 is CASSLAGPSTDTQYF. In DNA, the CDR3 is TGTGCCAGCAGCCTAGCGGGCCCTAGCACAGATACGCAGTATTTT.

The rearrangement uses TRBV10-3 and TRBJ2-1, with 9 positions matching TRBD1. Germline values: CDR1 ENHRY, CDR2 SYGVKD. The CDR3 extends over 15 amino acids. The V segment lost 6 bases and the J segment 7 bases; nucleotides outside the gene matches: 10. The CDR3 here is CAIREPGQGGNEQFF. In DNA form, the CDR3 reads TGTGCCATCAGGGAACCGGGACAGGGTGGGAATGAGCAGTTCTTC.

The chain joins TRBV2 to TRBJ2-3; D is unresolved. The CDR3 is 12 amino acids. Trimming pared 9 bases from V and 4 bases from J, leaving 11 bases between. The germline V gene encodes CDR1 SNHLY and CDR2 FYNNEI. CDR3 protein: CASGGGPDTQYF. The CDR3, as DNA: TGTGCCAGTGGCGGTGGGCCAGATACGCAGTATTTT.

This clone was detected once. CDR3 DNA: TGTGCCAGCAGCTTGGCCCAACTGGCCGCTGAAGCTTTCTTT. It is translated as CASSLAQLAAEAFF. The chain joins TRBV3-1 (or the pseudogene TRBV3-2) to TRBJ1-1, with D hard to call. V dropped 5 bases and J dropped 6 bases, with 16 bases sitting between them. CDR1 is LGHDT and CDR2 is YNNKEL in the germline V gene (reference sequence). The CDR3 totals 14 residues.

This chain connects TRBV5-1 to TRBJ1-1; 7 nucleotides line up with TRBD1. This CDR3 comprises 16 residues. The V and J ends lost 0 bases and 1 base, in that order; junction bases with no gene match: 6. CDR1 and CDR2 (germline): SGHRS, YFSETQ. The CDR3 reads CASSLARGTQNTEAFF. The CDR3 DNA is TGCGCCAGCAGCTTGGCCAGGGGGACCCAGAACACTGAAGCTTTCTTT.

This clone was seen only once. The gene calls are TRBV6-5 and TRBJ2-5, with a tentative D call TRBD2 (6 bases). CDR1 is MNHEY and CDR2 is SVGAGI in the germline V gene. V was clipped by 11 bases and J by 7 bases, with 14 bases between them. This CDR3 contains 11 residues. In DNA, the CDR3 is TGTGCCTCCCGTGCCGGGGGGACCCAGTACTTC. Its protein product is CASRAGGTQYF.